The 21 T cell receptor beta chains presented below share a single source sample, sequenced in a study of shared clonotypes between healthy human individuals. Assay: immunoSEQ multiplex PCR; the TCRdb copy retains only in-frame clones and omits some. The table records some 2.4 million clones, approximately 94% of them present only once. What was sequenced was naive CD4+ T cells from PBMCs. Documented subset: CD45RA+ positively selected. The receptor set was obtained from a man younger than 30 in good health. Some clones in this sample may be carry-over from other donors' samples.

This clone showed up just once. The chain is built from TRBV29-1 and TRBJ1-1; D possibly corresponds to TRBD1 (6 bases). Germline V CDR1 and CDR2: SQVTM, ANQGSEA. CDR3 length: 15 amino acids. V was pared by 4 bases and J by 4 bases, with 19 bases between. DNA of the CDR3: TGCAGCGTTGGATACCAAGCACAGGGTGGCACTGAAGCTTTCTTT. Protein: CSVGYQAQGGTEAFF. The variable domain in full, completed from reference TRBV29-1 and TRBJ1-1, reads SAVISQKPSRDICQRGTSLTIQCQVDSQVTMMFWYRQQPGQSLTLIATANQGSEATYESGFVIDKFPISRPNLTFSTLTVSNMSPEDSSIYLCSVGYQAQGGTEAFFGQGTRLTVV.

The chain has TRBV7-9 and TRBJ2-3, with 8 bases matching TRBD2. This CDR3 comprises 18 residues. The V gene's germline CDR1 is SEHNR and CDR2 FQNEAQ (reference sequence). V was clipped by 5 bases and J by 3 bases; unmatched bases: 16. CDR3 amino acids: CASSRRAGAVAGTDTQYF. The CDR3 DNA reads TGTGCCAGCAGCCGCCGCGCGGGGGCAGTAGCGGGGACAGATACGCAGTATTTT. The full variable domain, with the rest looked up from reference TRBV7-9 and TRBJ2-3, is DTGVSQNPRHKITKRGQNVTFRCDPISEHNRLYWYRQTLGQGPEFLTYFQNEAQLEKSRLLSDRFSAERPKGSFSTLEIQRTEQGDSAMYLCASSRRAGAVAGTDTQYFGPGTRLTVL.

This clone appeared a single time. This sequence joins TRBV28 and TRBJ2-7, with unresolved D. Germline-derived CDR1 and CDR2 are MDHEN and SYDVKM. V was cut by 7 bases and J by 6 bases, with 25 bases left in between. The CDR3 spans 16 residues. CDR3: CASTYRWANLACEQYF. CDR3 coding DNA: TGTGCCAGCACCTACCGGTGGGCTAATCTTGCCTGCGAGCAGTACTTC.

The V gene is TRBV5-1, the J gene TRBJ2-5, with TRBD1 matching over 11 bases. Germline assignment: CDR1 SGHRS and CDR2 YFSETQ. With V trimmed by 5 bases and J by 2 bases, 8 bases remained unmatched. The CDR3 spans 16 residues. Here the CDR3 DNA reads TGCGCCAGCAGTCTTGGACAGGGGGCTACTCAAGAGACCCAGTACTTC. Its protein is CASSLGQGATQETQYF.

The chain links TRBV6-5 to TRBJ1-1; tentatively, D is TRBD1 (5 bases). V lost 0 bases and J lost 2, with 13 bases in between. The CDR3 is 16 amino acids. CDR1 is MNHEY, CDR2 SVGAGI, per germline. As DNA, the CDR3 is TGTGCCAGCAGTTACTCGATATCGGGACCAAACACTGAAGCTTTCTTT. It yields the protein CASSYSISGPNTEAFF.

In the case of this clone: A read error may produce the germline difference seen at one junction end. The chain uses TRBV2 and TRBJ1-4, with D perhaps matching TRBD1 (6 bases). The germline V gene has CDR1 SNHLY and CDR2 FYNNEI. The CDR3 is 16 residues long. CDR3 DNA: TGTGCCAGCAGTGAAGACGCCGGGACAACAAATGAAAAACTGTTTTTT. It specifies CASSEDAGTTNEKLFF. Filled out from reference TRBV2 and TRBJ1-4, the complete variable domain reads EPEVTQTPSHQVTQMGQEVILRCVPISNHLYFYWYRQILGQKVEFLVSFYNNEISEKSEIFDDQFSVERPDGSNFTLKIRSTKLEDSAMYFCASSEDAGTTNEKLFFGSGTQLSVL.

This clone was seen more than once but under ten times. Other DNA sequences in the same sample also yield this CDR3. The chain joins TRBV5-1 to TRBJ2-1; no clear D gene. V was trimmed by 2 bases and J by 0 bases, leaving 3 bases between them. Germline loops: CDR1 SGHRS, CDR2 YFSETQ. The CDR3 spans 13 residues. The CDR3, as DNA: TGCGCCAGCAGCTTCGGCTCCTACAATGAGCAGTTCTTC. Translated: CASSFGSYNEQFF.

The V call is TRBV27, the J call TRBJ2-3; D might be TRBD2 (5 bases). Germline-derived CDR1 and CDR2 are MNHEY and SMNVEV (reference sequence). Trimming shortened V by 3 bases and J by 2 bases, and 12 bases separated the two germline ends. The CDR3 covers 15 residues. CDR3 loop: CASSFGRGLTDTQYF. The CDR3 region has the DNA TGTGCCAGCAGTTTTGGTAGAGGGCTCACAGATACGCAGTATTTT.

J is TRBJ2-1 and V is TRBV7-9; D tentatively reads TRBD1 or TRBD2 (5 bases each). The CDR3 consists of 15 residues. Germline CDR1 reads SEHNR; CDR2 reads FQNEAQ (reference sequence). With 0 bases removed from V and 12 bases from J, the gap between germline ends came to 18 bases. For the CDR3, the DNA is TGTGCCAGCAGCTTAGCAGTCGGCAGGCCGGGGCCGCAGTTCTTC. Translated, it gives CASSLAVGRPGPQFF.

V and J are TRBV5-8 and TRBJ2-7, with TRBD2 as a possible D gene (5 bases). The CDR3 length is 15 residues. Trimming shortened V by 0 bases and J by 0 bases, and 10 bases separated the two germline ends. Germline CDR1 is SGHTS and CDR2 is YDEGEE. CDR3 DNA: TGTGCCAGCAGCTTGGGCGGGTTACCCTCCTACGAGCAGTACTTC. Translating it yields CASSLGGLPSYEQYF.

The count of this clone is one. The chain joins TRBV5-4 to TRBJ2-1; TRBD2 aligns across 11 bases. Germline CDR1 reads SGHNT; CDR2 reads YYREEE (reference sequence). The length of the CDR3 is 16 residues. V lost 5 bases and J lost 2; bases outside the gene matches: 6. This CDR3 reads CASSRPTSGTYNEQFF. The DNA of the CDR3 is TGTGCCAGCAGTCGCCCGACTAGCGGGACCTACAATGAGCAGTTCTTC.

The rearrangement links TRBV5-5 to TRBJ1-2; maybe TRBD1 (6 bases). V was trimmed by 9 bases and J by 4 bases, leaving 28 bases between them. CDR3 length: 17 residues. Germline-derived CDR1 and CDR2 are SGHKS and YYEKEE (reference sequence). The CDR3 reads CATQEGPGALSVYGYTF. CDR3 in DNA: TGTGCCACCCAAGAGGGCCCAGGGGCCCTTTCCGTCTATGGCTACACCTTC.

The chain recombines TRBV18 with TRBJ2-1; TRBD2 aligns across 7 bases. V trimming: 5 bases; J trimming: 6 bases; junction bases outside the gene matches: 7. Germline CDR1 reads KGHSH; CDR2 reads LQKENI. The CDR3 contains 14 residues. The CDR3: CASSIRERGNEQFF. Written as DNA, the CDR3 is TGTGCCAGCTCAATCCGGGAGCGGGGCAATGAGCAGTTCTTC.

The chain has TRBV5-1 and TRBJ2-7; 11 bases align to TRBD2. Germline trimming cut 7 bases from V and 2 bases from J; bases unmatched to any gene: 5. Germline CDR1 and CDR2: SGHRS and YFSETQ. The CDR3 has 14 residues. For the CDR3, the DNA is TGCGCCAGCCGGATAGCGGGAGGGGCCTACGAGCAGTACTTC. This gives the protein CASRIAGGAYEQYF.

The CDR3 region has the DNA TGCGCCAGCAGCGCGGGGGTGAGCACCGGGGAGCTGTTTTTT. It yields the protein CASSAGVSTGELFF. This chain uses TRBV5-1 with TRBJ2-2, with 7 bases lining up with TRBD2. The germline V gene has CDR1 SGHRS and CDR2 YFSETQ. Losses at the gene ends were 4 bases for V and 4 bases for J; bases not matched to a gene: 4. The CDR3 covers 14 residues.

The J gene is TRBJ2-5, the V gene TRBV10-1; D may be TRBD1 (6 bases). The V and J ends lost 3 bases and 4 bases respectively, with 12 bases between them. There are 14 residues in the CDR3. Germline V gene sequence: CDR1 WNHNN, CDR2 SYGVQD (reference sequence). The CDR3 protein is CASSDQGRGETQYF. As DNA, the CDR3 is TGCGCCAGCAGTGACCAGGGGAGAGGAGAGACCCAGTACTTC.

J is TRBJ2-1 and V is TRBV7-3; TRBD2 aligns across 7 bases. With 5 bases clipped from V and 9 bases from J, the junction kept 16 bases outside the gene matches. The length of the CDR3 is 16 residues. Germline CDR1 is SGHTA and CDR2 is FQGTGA. CDR3 sequence (DNA): TGTGCCAGCAGCCCCTGGGGAGGGACCCCTGCCGGTGAGCAGTTCTTC. Residues: CASSPWGGTPAGEQFF.

This clone showed up just a few times. Because it lacks the conserved phenylalanine or tryptophan at the end, this CDR3 is likely a read error. It is unclear where the CDR3 begins or ends on the DNA, so no DNA is shown, and the CDR3 is as TCRdb lists it. The chain combines TRBV7-7 with TRBJ1-1. The CDR3 length equals 10 residues, ends included. The V gene's germline CDR1 is SSHAT and CDR2 FNYEAQ (reference sequence). Here the CDR3 reads CASSFPTASE.

The rearrangement links TRBV6-6 to TRBJ2-7; D uncertain. V was pared by 10 bases and J by 4 bases, with 17 bases between. Germline V gene data show CDR1 as MNHNY and CDR2 as SVGAGI (reference sequence). The CDR3 totals 13 residues. In nucleotides, the CDR3 is TGTGCCACCTGCAGTAGTGTGGGATACGAGCAGTACTTC. Residues: CATCSSVGYEQYF.

This clone was recorded a few times. The rearrangement uses TRBV19 and TRBJ2-7; 9 nucleotides match TRBD1. The CDR3 extends over 16 amino acids. Germline CDR1 is LNHDA and CDR2 is SQIVND (reference sequence). V lost 3 bases and J lost 0; bases outside the gene matches: 6. The CDR3 coding sequence is TGTGCCAGTAGTATGCCCGGGACAGGGAACTCCTACGAGCAGTACTTC. It is translated as CASSMPGTGNSYEQYF. The complete variable domain, with remaining parts taken from reference TRBV19 and TRBJ2-7, reads DGGITQSPKYLFRKEGQNVTLSCEQNLNHDAMYWYRQDPGQGLRLIYYSQIVNDFQKGDIAEGYSVSREKKESFPLTVTSAQKNPTAFYLCASSMPGTGNSYEQYFGPGTRLTVT.

The chain uses TRBV7-2 and TRBJ2-2; 8 positions agree with TRBD2. This CDR3 comprises 15 residues. J was trimmed by 5 bases and V by 5 bases; bases with no gene match: 7. Germline CDR1 reads SGHTA; CDR2 reads FQGNSA. The chain's CDR3 is CASSLGTRSTGELFF. As DNA, the CDR3 is TGTGCCAGCAGCCTCGGGACTAGATCTACCGGGGAGCTGTTTTTT. The full variable domain, with the rest looked up from reference TRBV7-2 and TRBJ2-2, is GAGVSQSPSNKVTEKGKDVELRCDPISGHTALYWYRQSLGQGLEFLIYFQGNSAPDKSGLPSDRFSAERTGGSVSTLTIQRTQQEDSAVYLCASSLGTRSTGELFFGEGSRLTVL.